Here is one T cell receptor beta chain with its context. Antigen unknown. Trimming shortened V by 3 bases and J by 7 bases, and 19 bases separated the two germline ends. Per germline, CDR1 MGHRA and CDR2 YSYEKL. The CDR3 extends over 17 amino acids. This sample is part of a study of blood T cells in healthy people across ages. With a J-beta primer mix and a sample-barcoded 5' primer, a second PCR ran about 6 to 11 cycles. From the 5' RACE reads, TCRdb called clonotypes with MiXCR, one entry per CDR3 protein. The sample shows 1 million or so distinct CDR3 sequences, roughly 24% of them seen only once. Study results and caveats: The authors considered diversity estimates from one million T cells to be underestimates.

These same data were also listed under a study on T cells of mothers and their children. That publication notes: Primer M1S, used in the second PCR, introduced sample barcodes and 2-4 random nucleotides. Compared with unrelated pairs, related mother-child pairs had slightly higher, non-significant overlap.

This sequence joins TRBV4-1 and TRBJ1-6; perhaps TRBD1 as D (6 bases). This clonotype originated in a girl aged 2 to 10 in good health. Sample: blood. CDR3 loop: CASSQGISGQGNSPLHF. CDR3 DNA: TGCGCCAGCAGCCAGGGGATTTCGGGGCAGGGGAATTCACCCCTCCACTTT.